The 25 T cell receptor beta chains below all came from one sample that was sequenced in a study of shared clonotypes between healthy human individuals. Generated by immunoSEQ multiplex PCR, the TCRdb table keeps only in-frame clones and is missing some. Altogether roughly 2.1 million clones are present, about 92% being singletons, with the ten largest covering under 2%. Selected positively for CCR7 and CD45RO-negative, naive CD8 cells excluded terminally differentiated effector memory CD45RA+ cells. Sequencing input: naive CD8+ T cells from PBMCs. The receptor set was obtained from a young man in good health. Some clones in this sample may be carry-over from other donors' samples.

The chain joins TRBV28 to TRBJ1-5; D ambiguous. Trimming removed 4 bases at V and 0 bases at J, with 13 bases between. The V gene's germline CDR1 is MDHEN and CDR2 SYDVKM. This CDR3 contains 16 residues. CDR3 coding DNA: TGTGCCAGCAGTTCATCGCGGACGGCTAGCAATCAGCCCCAGCATTTT. It is translated as CASSSSRTASNQPQHF. Looking up the rest from reference TRBV28 and TRBJ1-5 gives the full variable domain: DVKVTQSSRYLVKRTGEKVFLECVQDMDHENMFWYRQDPGLGLRLIYFSYDVKMKEKGDIPEGYSVSREKKERFSLILESASTNQTSMYLCASSSSRTASNQPQHFGDGTRLSIL.

The J gene is TRBJ2-7, the V gene TRBV15; 10 nucleotides match TRBD1. V lost 5 bases to trimming and J lost 0 bases; unmatched junction nucleotides: 1. From germline, CDR1 is LNHNV and CDR2 YYDKDF (reference sequence). This CDR3 is 14 amino acids long. This CDR3 reads CATSDRGPSYEQYF. Written as DNA, the CDR3 is TGTGCCACCAGCGACAGGGGGCCCTCCTACGAGCAGTACTTC.

The V and J genes are TRBV7-9 and TRBJ2-2, with TRBD2 matching 12 bases. Trimming took 4 bases from V and 1 from J; bases not matched to a gene: 4. Germline V lookup: CDR1 SEHNR, CDR2 FQNEAQ (reference sequence). The CDR3 is 17 amino acids. CDR3 sequence (DNA): TGTGCCAGCAGCTCCGGACTAGCGGGGATGAACACCGGGGAGCTGTTTTTT. Protein sequence: CASSSGLAGMNTGELFF.

The gene calls are TRBV19 and TRBJ1-2, with D unclear. Trimming shortened V by 7 bases and J by 5 bases, and 14 bases separated the two germline ends. The CDR3 covers 13 residues. The germline V gene has CDR1 LNHDA and CDR2 SQIVND (reference sequence). This CDR3 is CASTQRGFYGYTF. The CDR3, as DNA: TGTGCCAGTACCCAGCGGGGATTTTATGGCTACACCTTC.

The chain has TRBV28 and TRBJ2-7; TRBD1 is a possible D gene (5 bases). Germline V gene data show CDR1 as MDHEN and CDR2 as SYDVKM. The CDR3 sequence is 15 residues long. Trimming left V 3 bases short and J 2 bases short, with 14 bases between. The CDR3 loop reads CASSFRGLTAYEQYF. The CDR3, as DNA: TGTGCCAGCAGTTTTCGCGGCTTGACAGCCTACGAGCAGTACTTC.

The chain employs TRBV28 and TRBJ2-5; TRBD1 matches at 8 bases. The CDR3 is made up of 14 amino acids. V gave up 6 bases and J gave up 4 bases; unmatched junction bases: 7. The germline CDR1 and CDR2 sequences are MDHEN and SYDVKM. CDR3 nucleotides: TGTGCCAGCAGCTTCTTCGGACAGGGAGAGACCCAGTACTTC. Translation: CASSFFGQGETQYF.

The rearrangement uses TRBV28 and TRBJ2-7, with unresolved D. The CDR3 is 11 amino acids. Germline V gives CDR1 MDHEN, CDR2 SYDVKM. Trimming pared 5 bases from V and 6 bases from J, leaving 8 bases between. Here the CDR3 reads CASSPWPEQYF. The CDR3 DNA sequence: TGTGCCAGCAGTCCCTGGCCCGAGCAGTACTTC.

This chain links TRBV4-1 with TRBJ2-7; 13 bases agree with TRBD2. CDR1 is MGHRA, CDR2 YSYEKL, per germline. The V and J ends lost 0 bases and 5 bases, in that order; junction bases with no gene match: 13. CDR3 size: 19 residues. For the CDR3, the DNA is TGCGCCAGCAGCCAAGACCCAATGACTAGCGGGAGGCCACTCGACGAGCAGTACTTC. Translating gives CASSQDPMTSGRPLDEQYF.

As regards this clone: The same CDR3 is also encoded by other DNA sequences in this sample. The genes are TRBV6-5 and TRBJ1-1; D possibly corresponds to TRBD1 (5 bases). Germline V CDR1 and CDR2: MNHEY, SVGAGI. The V and J ends lost 0 bases and 5 bases respectively, with 10 bases between them. The CDR3 covers 14 residues. CDR3: CASSYSAGRTEAFF. The CDR3 DNA reads TGTGCCAGCAGTTACTCGGCAGGGAGGACTGAAGCTTTCTTT.

The V gene is TRBV6-1, the J gene TRBJ2-7, with 8 positions matching TRBD1. Germline CDR1 is MNHNS and CDR2 is SASEGT. The ends lost 2 bases at V and 0 bases at J; junction bases unmatched: 6. CDR3 length: 16 amino acids. The CDR3 coding sequence is TGTGCCAGCAGTGAAAACTACAGGGGGATCTCCTACGAGCAGTACTTC. Its translation is CASSENYRGISYEQYF.

The rearrangement links TRBV19 to TRBJ2-7; no firm D call. Germline loops: CDR1 LNHDA, CDR2 SQIVND (reference sequence). The ends were cut back, 3 bases at V and 2 bases at J, with 14 bases in the middle. The CDR3 is made up of 15 amino acids. Here the CDR3 DNA reads TGTGCCAGTAGTATCCTCCAAAACTCGACCTACGAGCAGTACTTC. It translates to CASSILQNSTYEQYF.

The chain is built from TRBV12-5 and TRBJ2-7; no firm D call. CDR1 is LGHNT and CDR2 is FRNRAP in the germline V gene. V dropped 4 bases and J dropped 9 bases, with 16 bases sitting between them. The CDR3 has 13 amino acids. The CDR3 sequence is CASGYGPGSGQYF. CDR3 nucleotides: TGTGCTAGTGGTTACGGCCCCGGTTCTGGGCAGTACTTC. Looking up the rest from reference TRBV12-5 and TRBJ2-7 gives the full variable domain: DARVTQTPRHKVTEMGQEVTMRCQPILGHNTVFWYRQTMMQGLELLAYFRNRAPLDDSGMPKDRFSAEMPDATLATLKIQPSEPRDSAVYFCASGYGPGSGQYFGPGTRLTVT.

This clone was seen only once. V gene TRBV13 combines with J gene TRBJ2-1; the match to TRBD2 covers 7 bases. The trim removed 5 bases at V and 4 bases at J, leaving 8 bases unmatched. The CDR3 extends over 15 amino acids. CDR1 and CDR2 from the germline V gene are PRHDT and FYEKMQ (reference sequence). The CDR3 DNA reads TGTGCCAGCAGCCATAGCGGGTCCCCTTACAATGAGCAGTTCTTC. Protein sequence: CASSHSGSPYNEQFF.

This chain uses TRBV28 with TRBJ1-3; no clear D. CDR1 is MDHEN and CDR2 is SYDVKM in the germline V gene. This CDR3 spans 12 amino acids. The germline V and J ends were trimmed by 8 bases and 4 bases, with 9 bases remaining between them. Here the CDR3 DNA reads TGTGCCAGCTGTGGGTTGGGAAACACCATATATTTT. Its protein is CASCGLGNTIYF.

The chain employs TRBV9 and TRBJ2-1; 10 bases align to TRBD2. Unmatched junction bases numbered 4, after V lost 0 bases and J lost 4 bases. Germline values: CDR1 SGDLS, CDR2 YYNGEE. The length of the CDR3 is 16 residues. The CDR3 protein is CASSVDTSGNYNEQFF. The CDR3 DNA follows: TGTGCCAGCAGCGTAGATACTAGCGGGAATTACAATGAGCAGTTCTTC.

CDR3 in DNA: TGTGCCAGCAGGCCGCGGGAGCAGGTATCCCACGAGCAGTACTTC. It codes for CASRPREQVSHEQYF. The chain joins TRBV6-1 to TRBJ2-7; 7 bases align to TRBD2. The germline CDR1 and CDR2 sequences are MNHNS and SASEGT. J gave up 5 bases and V 6 bases, and 13 bases lay outside the gene matches. The CDR3 sequence is 15 residues long.

V usage is TRBV9 and J usage is TRBJ2-1; no firm D call. The CDR3 contains 15 residues. The ends were cut back, 0 bases at V and 6 bases at J, with 13 bases in the middle. Germline loops: CDR1 SGDLS, CDR2 YYNGEE. This chain's CDR3 is CASSVESSAINEQFF. CDR3 nucleotide sequence: TGTGCCAGCAGCGTAGAATCGAGCGCCATCAATGAGCAGTTCTTC.

The V and J genes are TRBV28 and TRBJ2-2; D is unclear. The CDR3 is 16 amino acids. With 2 bases removed from V and 6 bases from J, the gap between germline ends came to 16 bases. Germline V lookup: CDR1 MDHEN, CDR2 SYDVKM. The CDR3 protein is CASSLPPTMRPGELFF. The DNA for the CDR3 is TGTGCCAGCAGTTTACCACCGACAATGCGACCCGGGGAGCTGTTTTTT.

The gene calls are TRBV29-1 and TRBJ2-3, with D possibly being TRBD2 (6 bases). Germline V gene lookup returns CDR1 SQVTM and CDR2 ANQGSEA. V was trimmed by 6 bases and J by 13 bases, leaving 14 bases between them. CDR3 length: 10 amino acids. CDR3 sequence: CSVVRDSEYF. The DNA of the CDR3 is TGCAGCGTAGTACGGGACTCCGAGTATTTT.

The gene calls are TRBV29-1 and TRBJ2-7; D tentatively fits TRBD1 or TRBD2 (7 bases each). Germline values: CDR1 SQVTM, CDR2 ANQGSEA. The CDR3 consists of 15 residues. V was cut by 5 bases and J by 2 bases, with 19 bases left in between. CDR3 region: CSVIRGGDSPYEQYF. The CDR3 bases are TGCAGCGTTATCCGAGGGGGGGACAGTCCCTACGAGCAGTACTTC.

The V gene is TRBV7-9, the J gene TRBJ1-2; 10 bases are a match to TRBD1. The CDR3 sequence is 18 residues long. Germline CDR1 SEHNR, CDR2 FQNEAQ (reference sequence). With V trimmed by 5 bases and J by 1 base, 13 bases remained unmatched. The CDR3 DNA sequence: TGTGCCAGCAGCCGGGCCGGGACAGGGGAAGACGGTAACTATGGCTACACCTTC. It is translated as CASSRAGTGEDGNYGYTF.

The V call is TRBV9, the J call TRBJ2-1, with 11 nucleotides matching TRBD2. Losses at the gene ends were 4 bases for V and 6 bases for J; bases not matched to a gene: 9. Germline CDR1 and CDR2: SGDLS and YYNGEE. The CDR3 extends over 16 amino acids. The CDR3 sequence: CASSTRGTSGPNEQFF. Here the CDR3 DNA reads TGTGCCAGCAGCACACGTGGGACTAGCGGACCCAATGAGCAGTTCTTC.

J is TRBJ2-1 and V is TRBV9; a weak D match, TRBD1 (6 bases). CDR3 length equals 16 residues. Germline CDR1 reads SGDLS; CDR2 reads YYNGEE. Between the trimmed V and J ends, which lost 0 bases and 5 bases, there was a span of 15 bases. CDR3 sequence reads: CASSVAGRGHDNEQFF. The CDR3 DNA reads TGTGCCAGCAGCGTAGCGGGCAGGGGCCACGACAATGAGCAGTTCTTC. Full variable domain (missing parts from reference TRBV9 and TRBJ2-1): DSGVTQTPKHLITATGQRVTLRCSPRSGDLSVYWYQQSLDQGLQFLIQYYNGEERAKGNILERFSAQQFPDLHSELNLSSLELGDSALYFCASSVAGRGHDNEQFFGPGTRLTVL.

The chain couples TRBV10-2 to TRBJ2-7; D possibly corresponds to TRBD2 (6 bases). The ends were cut back, 8 bases at V and 5 bases at J, with 16 bases in the middle. Germline-derived CDR1 and CDR2 are WSHSY and SAAADI. The CDR3 has 13 amino acids. CDR3 bases: TGCGCCAGCGCGGAGGGGCTCCCCGACGAGCAGTACTTC. Its protein is CASAEGLPDEQYF.

The V call is TRBV6-6, the J call TRBJ2-7, with TRBD1 identical over 8 bases. This CDR3 contains 11 residues. CDR1 and CDR2 from the germline V gene are MNHNY and SVGAGI (reference sequence). V gave up 7 bases and J gave up 5 bases; unmatched junction bases: 1. The CDR3 coding sequence is TGTGCCAGCACAGGGGGCGACGAGCAGTACTTC. Its protein is CASTGGDEQYF.